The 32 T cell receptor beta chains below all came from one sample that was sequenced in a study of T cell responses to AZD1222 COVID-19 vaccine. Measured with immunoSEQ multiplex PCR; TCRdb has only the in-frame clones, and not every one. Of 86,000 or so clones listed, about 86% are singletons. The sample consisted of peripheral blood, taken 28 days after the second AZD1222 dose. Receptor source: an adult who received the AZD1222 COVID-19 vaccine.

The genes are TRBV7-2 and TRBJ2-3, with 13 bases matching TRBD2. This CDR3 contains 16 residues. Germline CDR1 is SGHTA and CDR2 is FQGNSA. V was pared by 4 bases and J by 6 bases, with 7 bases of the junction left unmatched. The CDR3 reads CASSSRTSGRGDTQYF. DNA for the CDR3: TGTGCCAGCAGCTCCAGGACTAGCGGGAGAGGCGATACGCAGTATTTT.

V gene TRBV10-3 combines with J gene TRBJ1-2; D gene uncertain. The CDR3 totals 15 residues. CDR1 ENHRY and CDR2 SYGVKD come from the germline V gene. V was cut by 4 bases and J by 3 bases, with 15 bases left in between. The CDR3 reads CAISGGPGGYYGYTF. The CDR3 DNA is TGTGCCATCAGTGGAGGGCCAGGAGGCTACTATGGCTACACCTTC.

As DNA, the CDR3 is TGTGCCAGCAGCTTAGCGTTGACGGGCACAGATACGCAGTATTTT. This sequence encodes CASSLALTGTDTQYF. The V gene is TRBV7-2, the J gene TRBJ2-3; D unresolved. Trimming stripped 0 bases from V and 1 base from J, with 8 bases between. CDR1 is SGHTA, CDR2 FQGNSA, per germline. The CDR3 covers 15 residues.

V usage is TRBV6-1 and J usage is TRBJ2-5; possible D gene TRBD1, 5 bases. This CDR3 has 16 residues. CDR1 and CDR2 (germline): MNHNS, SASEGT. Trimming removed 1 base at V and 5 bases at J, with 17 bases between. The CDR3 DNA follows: TGTGCCAGCAGTGAAGTTGGGCGCCCAGGGTTGGAGACCCAGTACTTC. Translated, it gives CASSEVGRPGLETQYF.

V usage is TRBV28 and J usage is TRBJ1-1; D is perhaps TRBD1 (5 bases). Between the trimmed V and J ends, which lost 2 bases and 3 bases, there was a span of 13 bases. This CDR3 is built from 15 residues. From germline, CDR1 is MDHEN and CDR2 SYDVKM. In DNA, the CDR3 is TGTGCCAGCAGTTTAAACCCAGGGTTGTACACTGAAGCTTTCTTT. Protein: CASSLNPGLYTEAFF.

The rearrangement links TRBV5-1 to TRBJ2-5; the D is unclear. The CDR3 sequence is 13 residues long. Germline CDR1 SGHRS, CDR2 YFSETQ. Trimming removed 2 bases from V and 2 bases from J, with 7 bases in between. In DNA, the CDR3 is TGCGCCAGCAGCTTCATGGTACAAGAGACCCAGTACTTC. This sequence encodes CASSFMVQETQYF.

The CDR3 loop is CAWGGLGRGDTQYF. The DNA for the CDR3 is TGTGCCTGGGGGGGGTTGGGGCGCGGAGATACGCAGTATTTT. The rearrangement links TRBV30 to TRBJ2-3, with D maybe TRBD2 (6 bases). Trimming pared 5 bases from V and 5 bases from J, leaving 17 bases between. The CDR3 consists of 14 residues. The V gene's germline CDR1 is GTSNPN and CDR2 SVGIG (reference sequence).

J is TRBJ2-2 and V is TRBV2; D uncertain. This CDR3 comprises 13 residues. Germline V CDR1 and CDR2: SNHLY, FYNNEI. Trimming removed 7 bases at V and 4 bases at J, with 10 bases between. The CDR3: CASTLSSTGELFF. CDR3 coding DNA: TGTGCCAGCACGTTGAGTTCCACCGGGGAGCTGTTTTTT.

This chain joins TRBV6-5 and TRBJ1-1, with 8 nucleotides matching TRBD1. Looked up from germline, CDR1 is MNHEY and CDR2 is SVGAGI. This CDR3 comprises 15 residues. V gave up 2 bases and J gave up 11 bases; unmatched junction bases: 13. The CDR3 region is CASSYAGQGGFGAFF. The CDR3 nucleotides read TGTGCCAGCAGTTACGCCGGACAGGGCGGGTTTGGGGCTTTCTTT.

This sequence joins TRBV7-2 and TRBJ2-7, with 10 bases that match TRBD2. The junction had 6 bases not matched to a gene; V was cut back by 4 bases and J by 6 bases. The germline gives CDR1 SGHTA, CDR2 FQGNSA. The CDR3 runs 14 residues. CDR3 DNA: TGTGCCAGCAGCTCTAGCGGGAGTAGGCTCGAGCAGTACTTC. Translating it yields CASSSSGSRLEQYF.

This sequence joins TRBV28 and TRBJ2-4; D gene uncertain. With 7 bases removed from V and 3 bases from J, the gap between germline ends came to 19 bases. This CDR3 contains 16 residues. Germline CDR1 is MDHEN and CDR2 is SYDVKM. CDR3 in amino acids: CASTSPAWRHKNIQYF. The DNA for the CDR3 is TGTGCCAGCACTTCCCCAGCTTGGCGTCACAAAAACATTCAGTACTTC.

This chain's CDR3 is CASRAGRLADTQYF. The DNA of the CDR3 is TGTGCCAGTAGGGCAGGGAGGTTAGCAGATACGCAGTATTTT. V gene TRBV19 combines with J gene TRBJ2-3; tentative D call: TRBD2 (6 bases). V was pared by 6 bases and J by 4 bases, with 14 bases between. Germline V gene lookup returns CDR1 LNHDA and CDR2 SQIVND (reference sequence). The CDR3 runs 14 residues.

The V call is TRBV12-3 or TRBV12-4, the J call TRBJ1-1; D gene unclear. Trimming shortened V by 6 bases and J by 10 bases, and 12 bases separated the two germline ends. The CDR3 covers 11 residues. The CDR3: CASSPGTLAFF. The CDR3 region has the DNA TGTGCCAGCAGCCCCGGTACTCTAGCTTTCTTT.

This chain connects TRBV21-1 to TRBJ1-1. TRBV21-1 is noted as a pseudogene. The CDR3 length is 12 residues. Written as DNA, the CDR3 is TGTGCCAGCAGCCCGGCAAGTACTGAAGCTTTCTTT. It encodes CASSPASTEAFF.

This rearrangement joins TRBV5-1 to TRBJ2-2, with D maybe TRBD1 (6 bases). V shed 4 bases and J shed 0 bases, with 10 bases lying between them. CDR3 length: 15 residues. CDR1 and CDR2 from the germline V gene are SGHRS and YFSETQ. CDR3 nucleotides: TGCGCCAGCAGCCCGGGGACAACGAACACCGGGGAGCTGTTTTTT. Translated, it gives CASSPGTTNTGELFF.

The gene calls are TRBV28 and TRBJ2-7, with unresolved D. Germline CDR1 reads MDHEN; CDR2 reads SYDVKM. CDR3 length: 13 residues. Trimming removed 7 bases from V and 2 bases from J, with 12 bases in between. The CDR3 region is CASKRGQAYEQYF. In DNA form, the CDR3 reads TGTGCCAGCAAAAGAGGCCAGGCCTACGAGCAGTACTTC. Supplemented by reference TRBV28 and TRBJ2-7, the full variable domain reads DVKVTQSSRYLVKRTGEKVFLECVQDMDHENMFWYRQDPGLGLRLIYFSYDVKMKEKGDIPEGYSVSREKKERFSLILESASTNQTSMYLCASKRGQAYEQYFGPGTRLTVT.

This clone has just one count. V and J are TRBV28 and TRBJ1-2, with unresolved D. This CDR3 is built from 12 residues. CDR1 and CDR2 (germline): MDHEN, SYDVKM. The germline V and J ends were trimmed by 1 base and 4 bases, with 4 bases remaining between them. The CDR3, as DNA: TGTGCCAGCAGTTTATACGGCTATGGCTACACCTTC. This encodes CASSLYGYGYTF.

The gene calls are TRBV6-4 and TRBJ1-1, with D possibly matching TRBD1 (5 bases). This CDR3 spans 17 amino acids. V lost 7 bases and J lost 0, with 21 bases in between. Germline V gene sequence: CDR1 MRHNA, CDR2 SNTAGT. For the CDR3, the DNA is TGTGCCAGCACCCCGGTTCAGGACATTTTTATGAACACTGAAGCTTTCTTT. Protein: CASTPVQDIFMNTEAFF.

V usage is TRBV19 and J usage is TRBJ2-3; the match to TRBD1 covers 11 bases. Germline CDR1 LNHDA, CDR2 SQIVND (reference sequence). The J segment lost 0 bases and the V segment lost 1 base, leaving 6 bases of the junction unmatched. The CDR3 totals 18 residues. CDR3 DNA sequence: TGTGCCAGTAGTATAGGTCCGGGACAGGGGGTTAGCACAGATACGCAGTATTTT. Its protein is CASSIGPGQGVSTDTQYF.

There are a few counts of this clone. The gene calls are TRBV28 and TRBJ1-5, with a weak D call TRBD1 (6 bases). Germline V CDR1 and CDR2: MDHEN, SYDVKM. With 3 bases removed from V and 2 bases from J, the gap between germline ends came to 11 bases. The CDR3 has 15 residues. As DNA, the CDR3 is TGTGCCAGCAGTTTTCGGGGGGCTGGCAATCAGCCCCAGCATTTT. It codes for CASSFRGAGNQPQHF. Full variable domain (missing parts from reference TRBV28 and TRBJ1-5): DVKVTQSSRYLVKRTGEKVFLECVQDMDHENMFWYRQDPGLGLRLIYFSYDVKMKEKGDIPEGYSVSREKKERFSLILESASTNQTSMYLCASSFRGAGNQPQHFGDGTRLSIL.

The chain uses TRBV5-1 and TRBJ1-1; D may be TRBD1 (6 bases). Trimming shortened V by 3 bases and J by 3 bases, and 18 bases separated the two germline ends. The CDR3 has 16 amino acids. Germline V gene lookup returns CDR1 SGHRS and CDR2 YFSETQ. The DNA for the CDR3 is TGCGCCAGCAGCTCGTTTACAGGGTTCGGGGACACTGAAGCTTTCTTT. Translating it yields CASSSFTGFGDTEAFF.

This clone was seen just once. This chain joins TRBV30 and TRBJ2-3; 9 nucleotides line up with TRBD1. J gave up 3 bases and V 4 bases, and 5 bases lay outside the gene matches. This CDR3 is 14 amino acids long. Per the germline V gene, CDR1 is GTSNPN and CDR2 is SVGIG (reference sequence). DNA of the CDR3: TGTGCCTGGACCAGACAGGGGGGGACAGATACGCAGTATTTT. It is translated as CAWTRQGGTDTQYF.

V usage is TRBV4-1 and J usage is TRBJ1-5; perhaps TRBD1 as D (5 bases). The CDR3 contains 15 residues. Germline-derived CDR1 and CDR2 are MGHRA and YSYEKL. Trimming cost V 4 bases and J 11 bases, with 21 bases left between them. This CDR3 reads CASSPGYNLGGAQHF. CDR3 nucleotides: TGCGCCAGCAGCCCGGGGTACAACCTTGGGGGGGCCCAGCATTTT.

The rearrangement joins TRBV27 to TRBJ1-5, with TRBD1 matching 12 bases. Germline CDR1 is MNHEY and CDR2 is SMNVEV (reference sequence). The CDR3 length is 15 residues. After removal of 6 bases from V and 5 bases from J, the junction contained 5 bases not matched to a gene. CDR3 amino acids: CASSSGTGGYQPQHF. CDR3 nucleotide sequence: TGTGCCAGCAGCAGCGGGACAGGGGGCTATCAGCCCCAGCATTTT.

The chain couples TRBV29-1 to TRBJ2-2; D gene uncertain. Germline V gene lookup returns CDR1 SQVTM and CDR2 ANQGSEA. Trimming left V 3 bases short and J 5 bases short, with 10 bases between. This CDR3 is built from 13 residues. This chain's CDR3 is CSVDPNGTGELFF. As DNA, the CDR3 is TGCAGCGTTGACCCGAACGGGACCGGGGAGCTGTTTTTT.

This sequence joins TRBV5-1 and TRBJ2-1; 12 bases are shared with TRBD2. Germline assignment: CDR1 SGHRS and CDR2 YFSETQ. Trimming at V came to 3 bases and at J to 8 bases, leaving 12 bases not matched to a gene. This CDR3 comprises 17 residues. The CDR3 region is CASSSNFQTSGSYEQFF. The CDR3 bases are TGCGCCAGCAGCTCCAACTTCCAGACTAGCGGGAGTTATGAGCAGTTCTTC.

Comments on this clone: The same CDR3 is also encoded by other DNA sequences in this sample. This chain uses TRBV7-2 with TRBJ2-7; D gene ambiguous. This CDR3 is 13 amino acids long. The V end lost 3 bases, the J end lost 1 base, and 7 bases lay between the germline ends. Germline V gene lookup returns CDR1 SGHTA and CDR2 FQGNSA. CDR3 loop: CASSLAGSYEQYF. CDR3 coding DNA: TGTGCCAGCAGCTTGGCAGGTTCCTACGAGCAGTACTTC.

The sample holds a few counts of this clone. This CDR3 is CATAVASYEQYF. The CDR3 DNA follows: TGTGCCACCGCGGTGGCGTCCTACGAGCAGTACTTC. The chain joins TRBV6-5 to TRBJ2-7; D gene unclear. Germline loops: CDR1 MNHEY, CDR2 SVGAGI. The CDR3 consists of 12 residues. Trimming took off 10 bases at V and 1 base at J, with 11 bases between the two ends.

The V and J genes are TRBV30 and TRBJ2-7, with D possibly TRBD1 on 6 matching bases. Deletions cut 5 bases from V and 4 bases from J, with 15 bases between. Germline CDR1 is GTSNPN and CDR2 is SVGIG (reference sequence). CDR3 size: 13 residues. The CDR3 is CAWQSLGGYEQYF. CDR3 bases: TGTGCCTGGCAGAGTTTAGGGGGATACGAGCAGTACTTC. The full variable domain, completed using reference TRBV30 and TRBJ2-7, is SQTIHQWPATLVQPVGSPLSLECTVEGTSNPNLYWYRQAAGRGLQLLFYSVGIGQISSEVPQNLSASRPQDRQFILSSKKLLLSDSGFYLCAWQSLGGYEQYFGPGTRLTVT.

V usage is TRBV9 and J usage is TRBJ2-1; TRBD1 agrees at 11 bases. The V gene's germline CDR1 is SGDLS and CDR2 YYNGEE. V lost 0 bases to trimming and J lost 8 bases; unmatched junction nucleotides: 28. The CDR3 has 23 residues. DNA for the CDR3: TGTGCCAGCAGCGTAGGTTCCACAACCGGGACAGGGGGGCGGCGGGGCCCCCCGGATGAGCAGTTCTTC. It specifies CASSVGSTTGTGGRRGPPDEQFF.

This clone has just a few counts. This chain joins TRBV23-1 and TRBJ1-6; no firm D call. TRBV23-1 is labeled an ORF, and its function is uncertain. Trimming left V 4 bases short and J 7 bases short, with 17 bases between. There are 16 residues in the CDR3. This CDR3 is CASSLAGRSSNSPLHF. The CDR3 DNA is TGCGCCAGCAGTCTCGCAGGCAGGTCTAGCAATTCACCCCTCCACTTT.

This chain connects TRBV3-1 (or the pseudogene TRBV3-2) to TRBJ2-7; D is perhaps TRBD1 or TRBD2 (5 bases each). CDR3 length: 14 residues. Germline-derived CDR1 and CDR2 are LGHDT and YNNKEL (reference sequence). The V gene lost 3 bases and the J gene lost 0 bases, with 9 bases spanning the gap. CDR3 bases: TGTGCCAGCAGCCACACCGGGACCTCCTACGAGCAGTACTTC. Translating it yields CASSHTGTSYEQYF.